These 15 T cell receptor beta chains were sequenced from one sample in a study of blood T cell repertoires in COVID-19. Assay: immunoSEQ multiplex PCR; the TCRdb copy retains only in-frame clones and omits some. Found here are some 150,000 clones, more than 80% of them singletons; the top ten hold about 11%. The sequenced material came from peripheral blood. These receptors were obtained from a woman over 75 with acute or convalescent COVID-19.

V and J are TRBV3-1 (or the pseudogene TRBV3-2) and TRBJ1-2; D is ambiguous. The length of the CDR3 is 14 residues. From germline, CDR1 is LGHDT and CDR2 YNNKEL (reference sequence). Trimming removed 2 bases from V and 2 bases from J, with 9 bases in between. CDR3 protein: CASSQQSRNYGYTF. Here the CDR3 DNA reads TGTGCCAGCAGCCAACAGTCTCGAAACTATGGCTACACCTTC.

The chain recombines TRBV5-1 with TRBJ2-2, with 11 bases fitting TRBD1. CDR1 and CDR2 (germline): SGHRS, YFSETQ. This CDR3 spans 17 amino acids. The V gene end was trimmed by 6 bases and the J gene end by 0 bases; junction bases not matched to a gene: 7. As DNA, the CDR3 is TGCGCCAGCAAAAGCGGGGGACAGGGGGCGAACACCGGGGAGCTGTTTTTT. Its protein product is CASKSGGQGANTGELFF.

The chain couples TRBV3-1 (or the pseudogene TRBV3-2) to TRBJ1-5; D remains unclear. This CDR3 region has 14 residues. Trimming shortened V by 1 base and J by 2 bases, and 6 bases separated the two germline ends. Looked up from germline, CDR1 is LGHDT and CDR2 is YNNKEL (reference sequence). CDR3 protein: CASSQVAGNQPQHF. The CDR3 DNA reads TGTGCCAGCAGCCAAGTTGCGGGCAATCAGCCCCAGCATTTT.

The rearrangement uses TRBV10-3 and TRBJ1-2; no firm D call. CDR1 is ENHRY and CDR2 is SYGVKD in the germline V gene. This CDR3 contains 12 residues. Trimming stripped 7 bases from V and 6 bases from J, with 12 bases between. CDR3 in DNA: TGTGCCATCAAGTTCGGACTGAATGGCTACACCTTC. Translation gives CAIKFGLNGYTF.

The CDR3 spells CASSERGSYYNSPLHF. The CDR3, as DNA: TGTGCCAGCAGTGAAAGGGGGAGTTACTATAATTCACCCCTCCACTTT. The chain joins TRBV2 to TRBJ1-6; a possible D gene is TRBD1 (6 bases). Per germline, CDR1 SNHLY and CDR2 FYNNEI. Trimming took 2 bases from V and 3 from J, leaving 11 bases between them. CDR3 length: 16 residues.

CDR3 residues: CASRLQQGNTIYF. CDR3 nucleotides: TGTGCCAGTCGCCTTCAACAGGGAAACACCATATATTTT. The rearrangement uses TRBV19 and TRBJ1-3; D not resolved. This CDR3 has 13 amino acids. CDR1 is LNHDA and CDR2 is SQIVND in the germline V gene (reference sequence). Trimming left V 8 bases short and J 4 bases short, with 12 bases between.

The gene calls are TRBV28 and TRBJ2-7, with 7 bases aligning to TRBD1. V lost 7 bases and J lost 6; bases outside the gene matches: 15. This CDR3 region has 15 residues. CDR1 MDHEN and CDR2 SYDVKM come from the germline V gene. The CDR3 DNA sequence: TGTGCCAGCACCAACACCGGGACAGTCGTCGGCGAGCAGTACTTC. It translates to CASTNTGTVVGEQYF.

The V gene is TRBV25-1, the J gene TRBJ1-2; tentatively, D is TRBD1 (6 bases). Looked up from germline, CDR1 is MGHDK and CDR2 is SYGVNS. The CDR3 runs to 14 residues. The V gene lost 1 base and the J gene lost 4 bases, with 10 bases spanning the gap. The CDR3 nucleotides read TGTGCCAGCAGTGAATCTTGGGGGCTCTATGGCTACACCTTC. It yields the protein CASSESWGLYGYTF.

Only a few counts were recorded for this clone. This rearrangement joins TRBV7-3 to TRBJ2-2, with D possibly matching TRBD2 (6 bases). V lost 1 base and J lost 6, with 15 bases in between. CDR1 and CDR2 (germline): SGHTA, FQGTGA. The CDR3 loop spans 16 amino acids. CDR3 in DNA: TGTGCCAGCAGCTTAATTCCGACTAGTGGGGCCGGGGAGCTGTTTTTT. This sequence encodes CASSLIPTSGAGELFF.

This chain uses TRBV28 with TRBJ1-1, with 8 bases identical to TRBD1. Germline CDR1 MDHEN, CDR2 SYDVKM. V gave up 2 bases and J gave up 1 base; unmatched junction bases: 3. CDR3 size: 15 residues. The CDR3 reads CASSLRGTGNTEAFF. The CDR3 region has the DNA TGTGCCAGCAGTTTAAGGGGGACAGGGAACACTGAAGCTTTCTTT. The full variable domain, its missing parts supplied by reference TRBV28 and TRBJ1-1, is DVKVTQSSRYLVKRTGEKVFLECVQDMDHENMFWYRQDPGLGLRLIYFSYDVKMKEKGDIPEGYSVSREKKERFSLILESASTNQTSMYLCASSLRGTGNTEAFFGQGTRLTVV.

This chain links TRBV18 with TRBJ2-5; no reliable D call. V dropped 3 bases and J dropped 5 bases, with 13 bases sitting between them. The CDR3 runs 14 residues. Germline assignment: CDR1 KGHSH and CDR2 LQKENI. The CDR3 DNA follows: TGTGCCAGCTCACCGATCCGCGCCAGGGAGACCCAGTACTTC. This encodes CASSPIRARETQYF.

The chain joins TRBV29-1 to TRBJ2-1, with 9 bases lining up with TRBD1. This CDR3 region has 13 residues. Germline V gives CDR1 SQVTM, CDR2 ANQGSEA. V shed 6 bases, J shed 4 bases, and the junction held 4 bases outside the gene matches. The CDR3 bases are TGCAGCGTCCCCGGGACAGGGTACAATGAGCAGTTCTTC. As protein: CSVPGTGYNEQFF.

This sequence joins TRBV27 and TRBJ2-3; 10 nucleotides line up with TRBD1. J lost 6 bases, V lost 5 bases, and 14 bases had no gene match. Germline CDR1 MNHEY, CDR2 SMNVEV (reference sequence). CDR3 length: 17 amino acids. The DNA of the CDR3 is TGTGCCAGCAGTCTTCTAAAACCCGGGACAGGGGTCGATACGCAGTATTTT. This gives the protein CASSLLKPGTGVDTQYF.

The chain is built from TRBV2 and TRBJ1-1; D is uncertain. Germline V lookup: CDR1 SNHLY, CDR2 FYNNEI. The CDR3 contains 12 residues. Trimming took off 4 bases at V and 1 base at J, with 4 bases between the two ends. The CDR3 bases are TGTGCCAGCAGTGCCCAGAACACTGAAGCTTTCTTT. Amino acids: CASSAQNTEAFF.

This chain uses TRBV5-1 with TRBJ2-1; 9 positions match TRBD1. Germline lookup yields CDR1 SGHRS and CDR2 YFSETQ. This CDR3 has 15 residues. The ends lost 2 bases at V and 8 bases at J; junction bases unmatched: 8. CDR3 residues: CASSLVGTGGDEQFF. The CDR3 DNA reads as TGCGCCAGCAGCTTAGTTGGTACAGGGGGCGATGAGCAGTTCTTC.